This TCR beta chain came from a study of T cells after yellow fever vaccination. One entry per CDR3 protein, called by TCRdb with MiXCR from the 5' RACE reads. The table records over 150,000 distinct CDR3 sequences, around 7.2% of them present only once. Trimming shortened V by 4 bases and J by 6 bases, and 16 bases separated the two germline ends. The CDR3 totals 15 residues. Germline CDR1 and CDR2: KGHSH and LQKENI. This clonotype came up many times. Its matching antigen is unknown. Regarding the study as a whole: A weaker but faster secondary response was observed, peaking on day 5 versus 15.

The sample was CD4+ T cells sorted from PBMCs, taken more than 4 days after the first yellow fever vaccination. This clonotype was sampled from a man between 18 and 35 years old who received the YFV17D yellow fever vaccine. The chain links TRBV18 to TRBJ2-1, with a weak D call TRBD1 (5 bases). The CDR3: CASSLNTDSSNEQFF. CDR3 sequence (DNA): TGTGCCAGCTCACTTAACACCGACAGCAGCAATGAGCAGTTCTTC.